This T cell receptor (beta chain) was documented in a study of PD-1 blockade in classical Hodgkin lymphoma. Time point noted: cycle 4 day 1 (C4D1), after six to seven weeks of nivolumab. Each patient experienced a relapse that followed autologous stem cell transplantation, and brentuximab vedotin exposure varied. As for this clone: Its target is not known.

The method was immunoSEQ multiplex PCR; TCRdb's version includes in-frame clones alone and lacks a portion of them. The sample consists of around 65,000 clones, about 85% of them appearing once. General study points: Healthy donors were reported to have higher baseline TCR diversity than newly diagnosed patients.

The CDR3 has 16 amino acids. Germline V gene sequence: CDR1 SEHNR, CDR2 FQNEAQ (reference sequence). Trimming left V 3 bases short and J 0 bases short, with 14 bases between. Sequences were derived from peripheral blood mononuclear cells (PBMCs), sampled before the fourth cycle of nivolumab. This receptor was obtained from a human donor with classical Hodgkin lymphoma. The V call is TRBV7-9, the J call TRBJ1-1, with a tentative D call TRBD1 (6 bases). DNA for the CDR3: TGTGCCAGCAGCTTTAAACAGGGACCCCTGAACACTGAAGCTTTCTTT. As protein: CASSFKQGPLNTEAFF.